This is a list of T cell receptor beta chains from one sample in a study of T cell repertoires in cytomegalovirus infection. TCRdb reprocessed the reads via MiXCR and lists one record per CDR3 protein. The data show about 600,000 distinct CDR3 sequences, roughly 26% seen once. The sample comprised CD8+ T cells from PBMCs. The receptors were gathered from a human donor in good health (CMV status not recorded). Some clones in this sample may be carry-over from other donors' samples. Each CDR3 is given with its conserved first and last residue. D genes are given only for firm matches. For some rows the clone size is stated as once, few or many, or as a class when expanded; others skip it.

v_gene	abundance	d_gene	j_gene	CDR3nt	CDR3aa
TRBV10-3	-	-	TRBJ1-5	TGTGCCATCAGGGAACAGGGTGAGGTTGAGCCCCAGCATTTT	CAIREQGEVEPQHF
TRBV7-6	many	TRBD1	TRBJ1-6	TGTGCCAGCAGCTCGCCGGGACAGGGCCCAAGCTCCTATAATTCACCCCTCCACTTT	CASSSPGQGPSSYNSPLHF
TRBV29-1	-	-	TRBJ1-1	TGCAGCGTTTGGGACCGCGAAGCTTTCTTT	CSVWDREAFF
TRBV5-6	-	TRBD1	TRBJ2-2	TGTGCCAGCAGCCCCTTACCTGGGACAGGGGGCGCCGGTACCGGGGAGCTGTTTTTT	CASSPLPGTGGAGTGELFF
TRBV7-2	many	-	TRBJ2-5	TGTGCCAGCAGCCCCAGGAGGCAGCAAGAGACCCAGTACTTC	CASSPRRQQETQYF
TRBV28	many	-	TRBJ2-1	TGTGCCAGCAGTTTAGGTACGGTAGCCCTAAATGAGCAGTTCTTC	CASSLGTVALNEQFF
TRBV6-6	-	-	TRBJ1-1	TGTGCCAGCAGTTACTCGGACTTCCTGGGGGAAGCTTTCTTT	CASSYSDFLGEAFF
TRBV5-1	few	-	TRBJ1-4	TGCGCCAGCAGATTCGTGGAGCGTTCGGGAGAAAAACTGTTTTTT	CASRFVERSGEKLFF
TRBV7-2	-	-	TRBJ2-1	TGTGCCAGCAGCTTAATAGGGTCCCTCGGGGAATCCTACAATGAGCAGTTCTTC	CASSLIGSLGESYNEQFF
TRBV6-5	few	TRBD1	TRBJ2-1	TGTGCCAGCAGTTATTCGCGGACAGGAGACAATGAGCAGTTCTTC	CASSYSRTGDNEQFF
TRBV4-1	few	-	TRBJ1-1	TGCGCCAGCAGCCAACAGGGTGGGAACACTGAAGCTTTCTTT	CASSQQGGNTEAFF
TRBV7-2	many	-	TRBJ2-7	TGTGCCAGCAGCTTAGCGCGGGTAGCTCCCTACGAGCAGTACTTC	CASSLARVAPYEQYF
TRBV24-1	few	-	TRBJ1-5	TGTGCCACCAGAACCGCAGACAGGCGCGGTCGGCAGCCCCAGCATTTT	CATRTADRRGRQPQHF
TRBV6-4	-	-	TRBJ2-7	TGTGCCAGCAGTGACGGCCTAGGGGAGCAGTACTTC	CASSDGLGEQYF
TRBV7-2	-	TRBD1	TRBJ2-3	TGTGCCAGCAGCCGGTCGACAGGGGACGGGAGAACAGATACGCAGTATTTT	CASSRSTGDGRTDTQYF
TRBV6-2/TRBV6-3	-	TRBD1	TRBJ2-1	TGTGCCGCAACCGGGACAGGGTACTACAATGAGCAGTTCTTC	CAATGTGYYNEQFF
TRBV7-2	many	TRBD1	TRBJ1-5	TGTGCCAGCAGCTTAGCTAGGACAGGTTATAGCAATCAGCCCCAGCATTTT	CASSLARTGYSNQPQHF
TRBV5-4	-	TRBD2	TRBJ2-2	TGTGCCAGCAGCGGCGGGACTAGCGGGGGAACCGGGGAGCTGTTTTTT	CASSGGTSGGTGELFF
TRBV6-5	-	-	TRBJ2-7	TGTGCCAGCAGGCAACAGGGAGAGTTTACCTACGAGCAGTACTTC	CASRQQGEFTYEQYF
TRBV20-1	-	TRBD2	TRBJ2-7	TGCAGTGCTAGAGGAATGACTAGCGGGGCCCACGAGCAGTACTTC	CSARGMTSGAHEQYF
TRBV7-6	few	TRBD2	TRBJ2-7	TGTGCCAGCAGCTTCACGACTAGCGGGGGGGCGGGAGACGAGCAGTACTTC	CASSFTTSGGAGDEQYF
TRBV6-5	-	TRBD1	TRBJ1-4	TGTGCCAGCAGTTACACCGACAGGGGTGATGAAAAACTGTTTTTT	CASSYTDRGDEKLFF
TRBV14	-	-	TRBJ1-1	TGTGCCAGCAGCCAAGATAGGGGGGGCTTAGCTTTCTTT	CASSQDRGGLAFF
TRBV5-6	-	TRBD2	TRBJ2-1	TGTGCCAGCAGCTTGGGGGTAGCGGGGGTGATTAGGAAGTTCTTC	CASSLGVAGVIRKFF
TRBV27	many	-	TRBJ1-1	TGTGCCAGCAGTTTATCGACAGCGAACACTGAAGCTTTCTTT	CASSLSTANTEAFF
TRBV29-1	-	TRBD1	TRBJ1-5	TGCAGCGTTGAAAGACAGGGGTCGGGCAATCAGCCCCAGCATTTT	CSVERQGSGNQPQHF
TRBV15	few	TRBD1	TRBJ2-7	TGTGCCACCAGCAGGGACGGGACAGAAAGCTCCTACGAGCAGTACTTC	CATSRDGTESSYEQYF
TRBV28	-	-	TRBJ1-5	TGTGCCAGCAGTCAAAGGGATGGGGTTAAGGCCCAGCATTTT	CASSQRDGVKAQHF
TRBV7-6	many	-	TRBJ2-5	TGTGCCAGCAGCTTAGCGCAGAGGGGTCAGAGAAACCAAGAGACCCAGTACTTC	CASSLAQRGQRNQETQYF
TRBV6-2/TRBV6-3	few	-	TRBJ2-1	TGTGCCAGCAGTTATTTGGATATGGCCCCCTACAATGAGCAGTTCTTC	CASSYLDMAPYNEQFF
TRBV6-6	few	-	TRBJ1-5	TGTGCCAGCATACGTGGGGGGGAACTGGATCAGCCCCAGCATTTT	CASIRGGELDQPQHF
TRBV5-8	many	-	TRBJ1-5	TGTGCCAGCAGCTTGGTCGGGCATCAGCCCCAGCATTTT	CASSLVGHQPQHF
TRBV28	many	TRBD1	TRBJ2-2	TGTGCCAGCAGTTTAACAGGGGGCGAATGGATCACCGGGGAGCTGTTTTTT	CASSLTGGEWITGELFF
TRBV7-9	-	-	TRBJ1-2	TGTGCCAGCAGTTCCGGGACACTCAACTATGGCTACACCTTC	CASSSGTLNYGYTF
TRBV15	few	-	TRBJ1-1	TGTGCCACCAGCATCGACAGGAACACTGAAGCTTTCTTT	CATSIDRNTEAFF
TRBV4-1	-	-	TRBJ2-1	TGCGCCAGCAGCCAACCCGACGGGTACAATGAGCAGTTCTTC	CASSQPDGYNEQFF
TRBV7-2	many	-	TRBJ2-5	TGTGCCAGCAGCTTAGGGGCTAGACCAGAGACCCAGTACTTC	CASSLGARPETQYF
TRBV11-1	-	-	TRBJ2-2	TGTGCCAGCAGCACTGGCCCCGGGGCCGGGGAGCTGTTTTTT	CASSTGPGAGELFF
TRBV6-2/TRBV6-3	-	-	TRBJ1-1	TGTGCCAGCAGTTACCCCGACCTGTACACTGAAGCTTTCTTT	CASSYPDLYTEAFF
TRBV7-3	many	TRBD1	TRBJ2-1	TGTGCCAGCAGCTCCGGGACAGGGGCTTACAATGAGCAGTTCTTC	CASSSGTGAYNEQFF
TRBV7-2	few	TRBD2	TRBJ2-4	TGTGCCAGCAGCCAAGCGGGGGCGGGCAAAAACATTCAGTACTTC	CASSQAGAGKNIQYF
TRBV6-5	-	-	TRBJ2-1	TGTGCCAGCAGCCAGAGGGGGGGCCACAATGAGCAGTTCTTC	CASSQRGGHNEQFF
TRBV7-2	many	TRBD1	TRBJ1-2	TGTGCCAGCAGCTTGGGAGGACAGGCCTATGGCTACACCTTC	CASSLGGQAYGYTF
TRBV5-4	few	TRBD1	TRBJ1-1	TGTGCCAGCAGATCGGCCGGGACAGGGGCCTTGAACACTGAAGCTTTCTTT	CASRSAGTGALNTEAFF
TRBV7-8	many	TRBD2	TRBJ2-3	TGTGCCAGCAGCCTCGGACTAGCGGGGGGCTTCAGCACAGATACGCAGTATTTT	CASSLGLAGGFSTDTQYF
TRBV19	-	-	TRBJ2-1	TGTGCCAGTACCCCCGGGACCGACAATGAGCAGTTCTTC	CASTPGTDNEQFF